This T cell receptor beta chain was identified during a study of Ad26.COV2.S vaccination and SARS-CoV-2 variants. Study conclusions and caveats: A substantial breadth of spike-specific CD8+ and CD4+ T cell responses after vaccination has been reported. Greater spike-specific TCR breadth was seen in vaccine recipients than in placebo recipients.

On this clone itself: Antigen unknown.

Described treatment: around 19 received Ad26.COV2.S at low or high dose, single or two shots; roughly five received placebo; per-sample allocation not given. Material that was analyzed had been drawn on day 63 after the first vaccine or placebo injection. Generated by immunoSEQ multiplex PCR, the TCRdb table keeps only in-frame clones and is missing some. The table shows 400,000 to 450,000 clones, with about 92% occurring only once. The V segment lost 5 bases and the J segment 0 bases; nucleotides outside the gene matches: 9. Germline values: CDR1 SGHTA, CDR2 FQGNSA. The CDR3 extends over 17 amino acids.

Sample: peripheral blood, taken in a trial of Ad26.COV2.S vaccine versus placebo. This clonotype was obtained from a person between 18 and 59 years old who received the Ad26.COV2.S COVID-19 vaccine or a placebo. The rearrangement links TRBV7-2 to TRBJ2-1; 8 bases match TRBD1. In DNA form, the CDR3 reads TGTGCCAGCAGCCAGGGGGCTAGCTGGAGCTCCTACAATGAGCAGTTCTTC. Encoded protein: CASSQGASWSSYNEQFF.